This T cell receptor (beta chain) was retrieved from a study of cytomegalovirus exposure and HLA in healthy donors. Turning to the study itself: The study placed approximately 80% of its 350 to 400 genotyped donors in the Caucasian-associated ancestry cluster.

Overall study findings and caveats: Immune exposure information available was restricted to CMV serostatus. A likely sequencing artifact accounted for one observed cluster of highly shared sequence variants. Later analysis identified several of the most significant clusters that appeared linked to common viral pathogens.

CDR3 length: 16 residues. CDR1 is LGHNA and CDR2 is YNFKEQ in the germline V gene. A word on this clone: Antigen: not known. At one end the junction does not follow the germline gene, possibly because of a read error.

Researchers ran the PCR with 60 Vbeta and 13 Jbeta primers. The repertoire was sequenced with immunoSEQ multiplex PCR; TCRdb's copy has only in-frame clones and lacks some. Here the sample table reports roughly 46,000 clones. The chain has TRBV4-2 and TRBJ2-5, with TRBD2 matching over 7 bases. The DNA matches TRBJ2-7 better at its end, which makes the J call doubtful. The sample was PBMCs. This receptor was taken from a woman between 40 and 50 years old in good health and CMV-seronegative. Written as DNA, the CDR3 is TGTGCCAGCACCCAAGAGTATGCGCGGGAGACCTACGAGCAGTACTTC. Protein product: CASTQEYARETYEQYF.